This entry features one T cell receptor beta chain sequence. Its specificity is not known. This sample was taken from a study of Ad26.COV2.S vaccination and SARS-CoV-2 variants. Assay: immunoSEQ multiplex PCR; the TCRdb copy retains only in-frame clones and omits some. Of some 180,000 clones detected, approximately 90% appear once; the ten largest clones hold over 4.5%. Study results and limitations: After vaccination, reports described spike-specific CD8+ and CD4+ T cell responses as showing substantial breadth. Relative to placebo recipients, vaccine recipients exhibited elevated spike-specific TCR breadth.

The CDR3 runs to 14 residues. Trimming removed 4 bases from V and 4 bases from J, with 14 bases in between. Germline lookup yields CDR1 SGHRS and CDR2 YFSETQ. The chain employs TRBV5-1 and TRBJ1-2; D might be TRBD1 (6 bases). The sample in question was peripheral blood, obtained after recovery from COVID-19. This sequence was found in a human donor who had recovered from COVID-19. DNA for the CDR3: TGCGCCAGCAGCGGAGGACAGCCGAGCTATGGCTACACCTTC. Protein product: CASSGGQPSYGYTF.